One and the same sample provided the 28 T cell receptor beta chains below, sequenced in a study of cytomegalovirus exposure and HLA in healthy donors (dated by TCRdb to 2016 to 2017). The library relied on the immunoSEQ multiplex PCR assay. The multiplex PCR relied on a mix of 60 forward primers for TCR Vbeta segments and 13 reverse primers for TCR Jbeta segments. TCRdb obtained this table from immuneACCESS and retained in-frame rearrangements with V and J assigned. These tables miss some clones; where compared with another copy, unresolved V genes account for less than half of the shortfall, and the remainder is unexplained. For this sample there are 200,000 or so clones; 80% to 85% appear just once. 0.71% of the sample belongs to the ten largest clones. Sequenced sample: PBMCs. These receptors originate from a boy under 10 years old in good health and CMV-seronegative.

This clone was seen a few times. This rearrangement joins TRBV6-6 to TRBJ2-3, with 9 bases aligning to TRBD1. The V segment lost 6 bases and the J segment 3 bases; nucleotides outside the gene matches: 10. The V gene's germline CDR1 is MNHNY and CDR2 SVGAGI (reference sequence). The CDR3 has 16 residues. The chain's CDR3 is CASRLPAQGATDTQYF. The CDR3 nucleotides are TGTGCCAGCAGGCTACCGGCACAGGGGGCAACAGATACGCAGTATTTT.

The chain joins TRBV7-6 to TRBJ2-1; 8 bases are shared with TRBD2. The length of the CDR3 is 16 residues. V was clipped by 4 bases and J by 2 bases; unmatched bases: 7. Per the germline V gene, CDR1 is SGHVS and CDR2 is FNYEAQ. Written as DNA, the CDR3 is TGTGCCAGCAGCTCCCCTTTAGCGGGGACCTACAATGAGCAGTTCTTC. Protein product: CASSSPLAGTYNEQFF.

The gene calls are TRBV12-5 and TRBJ2-3, with 12 bases identical to TRBD2. CDR1 is LGHNT, CDR2 FRNRAP, per germline. The CDR3 is made up of 15 amino acids. V gave up 5 bases and J gave up 9 bases; unmatched junction bases: 9. The CDR3 loop is CASGPSGGGVGTQYF. CDR3 sequence (DNA): TGTGCTAGTGGTCCTAGCGGGGGGGGTGTAGGCACGCAGTATTTT. The full variable domain, with the rest looked up from reference TRBV12-5 and TRBJ2-3, is DARVTQTPRHKVTEMGQEVTMRCQPILGHNTVFWYRQTMMQGLELLAYFRNRAPLDDSGMPKDRFSAEMPDATLATLKIQPSEPRDSAVYFCASGPSGGGVGTQYFGPGTRLTVL.

This chain connects TRBV7-9 to TRBJ2-5, with a tentative D call TRBD2 (7 bases). The CDR3 has 14 amino acids. CDR1 is SEHNR and CDR2 is FQNEAQ in the germline V gene (reference sequence). The ends were cut back, 5 bases at V and 5 bases at J, with 15 bases in the middle. CDR3 loop: CASSPGGQGETQYF. Here the CDR3 DNA reads TGTGCCAGCAGCCCCGGGGGGCAAGGGGAGACCCAGTACTTC. Using reference TRBV7-9 and TRBJ2-5 for the parts outside the CDR3, the full variable domain is DTGVSQNPRHKITKRGQNVTFRCDPISEHNRLYWYRQTLGQGPEFLTYFQNEAQLEKSRLLSDRFSAERPKGSFSTLEIQRTEQGDSAMYLCASSPGGQGETQYFGPGTRLLVL.

V usage is TRBV9 and J usage is TRBJ2-7, with 8 bases identical to TRBD2. The germline V gene encodes CDR1 SGDLS and CDR2 YYNGEE. The CDR3 extends over 15 amino acids. With 3 bases clipped from V and 0 bases from J, the junction kept 5 bases outside the gene matches. DNA for the CDR3: TGTGCCAGCAGCGGAACTAGCGGCGCCTCCTACGAGCAGTACTTC. This gives the protein CASSGTSGASYEQYF.

V usage is TRBV13 and J usage is TRBJ2-4, with D perhaps matching TRBD1 (5 bases). V lost 8 bases to trimming and J lost 6 bases, with 14 bases between them. CDR1 PRHDT and CDR2 FYEKMQ come from the germline V gene (reference sequence). The CDR3 consists of 13 residues. This chain's CDR3 is CASGASNSNIQYF. CDR3 DNA: TGTGCCAGCGGGGCTTCCAATTCAAACATTCAGTACTTC.

The rearrangement uses TRBV27 and TRBJ2-7, with D possibly matching TRBD2 (6 bases). The V gene lost 2 bases and the J gene lost 7 bases, with 15 bases spanning the gap. The CDR3 sequence is 14 residues long. Germline assignment: CDR1 MNHEY and CDR2 SMNVEV (reference sequence). CDR3 protein: CASSLDRGSSEQYF. The DNA of the CDR3 is TGTGCCAGCAGTTTAGACCGGGGGTCGTCGGAGCAGTACTTC.

The chain combines TRBV7-6 with TRBJ2-1; weak D call: TRBD2 (6 bases). The CDR3 is made up of 16 amino acids. Trimming cost V 5 bases and J 8 bases, with 22 bases left between them. Germline V gene sequence: CDR1 SGHVS, CDR2 FNYEAQ. CDR3 in amino acids: CASSPGRYTMGDEQFF. CDR3 in DNA: TGTGCCAGCAGCCCCGGGAGATACACTATGGGCGATGAGCAGTTCTTC.

The rearrangement joins TRBV4-1 to TRBJ2-3; the match to TRBD2 covers 10 bases. Trimming at V came to 0 bases and at J to 4 bases, leaving 10 bases not matched to a gene. Germline lookup yields CDR1 MGHRA and CDR2 YSYEKL. This CDR3 has 18 residues. The CDR3 is CASSQETLAGAPPDTQYF. For the CDR3, the DNA is TGCGCCAGCAGCCAAGAGACCCTAGCGGGAGCCCCGCCAGATACGCAGTATTTT.

V and J are TRBV27 and TRBJ2-7; 8 bases fit TRBD1. The CDR3 consists of 15 residues. With V trimmed by 8 bases and J by 1 base, 10 bases remained unmatched. Germline CDR1 and CDR2: MNHEY and SMNVEV (reference sequence). The CDR3 DNA sequence: TGTGCCAGCCTTAAAACCGGGACAGGATCCTACGAGCAGTACTTC. It is translated as CASLKTGTGSYEQYF.

The chain links TRBV6-6 to TRBJ2-1; 8 nucleotides align to TRBD2. Germline loops: CDR1 MNHNY, CDR2 SVGAGI (reference sequence). J gave up 14 bases and V 2 bases, and 11 bases lay outside the gene matches. This CDR3 spans 14 amino acids. The chain's CDR3 is CASSYGLAGRGEFF. The DNA for the CDR3 is TGTGCCAGCAGTTACGGGCTAGCGGGTAGGGGGGAGTTCTTC.

This chain uses TRBV7-9 with TRBJ2-7, with D possibly TRBD2 on 5 matching bases. This CDR3 comprises 14 residues. The germline gives CDR1 SEHNR, CDR2 FQNEAQ (reference sequence). Deletions cut 3 bases from V and 0 bases from J, with 9 bases between. CDR3 region: CASSLPGSSYEQYF. The CDR3 bases are TGTGCCAGCAGCTTGCCGGGGAGCTCCTACGAGCAGTACTTC.

This sequence joins TRBV20-1 and TRBJ2-3, with D hard to call. The CDR3 spans 11 residues. V lost 5 bases and J 5 bases, leaving 8 bases between the germline ends. Germline lookup yields CDR1 DFQATT and CDR2 SNEGSKA (reference sequence). The CDR3, as DNA: TGCAGTGCTCCTCAGGTAGATACGCAGTATTTT. Translated, it gives CSAPQVDTQYF.

A note on this clone: At the DNA level, this CDR3 is encoded by other sequences in the same sample as well. The rearrangement joins TRBV9 to TRBJ1-1; a possible D gene is TRBD1 (5 bases). The CDR3 is 14 residues long. Trimming shortened V by 0 bases and J by 1 base, and 7 bases separated the two germline ends. Germline values: CDR1 SGDLS, CDR2 YYNGEE. CDR3 sequence reads: CASSVGGQNTEAFF. CDR3 sequence (DNA): TGTGCCAGCAGCGTAGGTGGACAGAACACTGAAGCTTTCTTT.

The V and J genes are TRBV2 and TRBJ1-2, with D perhaps TRBD1 (6 bases). The V gene's germline CDR1 is SNHLY and CDR2 FYNNEI. The CDR3 length is 14 residues. Trimming took off 6 bases at V and 3 bases at J, with 14 bases between the two ends. The chain's CDR3 is CASRRGGTDYGYTF. CDR3 nucleotides: TGTGCCAGCAGGAGGGGGGGAACCGACTATGGCTACACCTTC. Full variable domain (rest looked up from reference TRBV2 and TRBJ1-2): EPEVTQTPSHQVTQMGQEVILRCVPISNHLYFYWYRQILGQKVEFLVSFYNNEISEKSEIFDDQFSVERPDGSNFTLKIRSTKLEDSAMYFCASRRGGTDYGYTFGSGTRLTVV.

In its sample, this clone was seen a few times. The rearrangement joins TRBV6-5 to TRBJ1-1, with 7 nucleotides matching TRBD1. Germline-derived CDR1 and CDR2 are MNHEY and SVGAGI. V was clipped by 7 bases and J by 5 bases; unmatched bases: 7. This CDR3 has 13 residues. The CDR3 reads CASTPQGYTEAFF. Written as DNA, the CDR3 is TGTGCCAGCACCCCACAGGGGTATACTGAAGCTTTCTTT.

The chain joins TRBV19 to TRBJ2-5, with D perhaps TRBD2 (6 bases). CDR1 and CDR2 (germline): LNHDA, SQIVND (reference sequence). Trimming took off 4 bases at V and 5 bases at J, with 17 bases between the two ends. CDR3 size: 15 residues. The CDR3 DNA is TGTGCCAGTAGTAAAAAATTTGTCCGGGGGGAGACCCAGTACTTC. Translation: CASSKKFVRGETQYF.

V usage is TRBV29-1 and J usage is TRBJ2-7; 7 bases align to TRBD1. The CDR3 covers 12 residues. In germline, CDR1 is SQVTM, CDR2 ANQGSEA. The V gene end was trimmed by 6 bases and the J gene end by 3 bases; junction bases not matched to a gene: 5. The CDR3 coding sequence is TGCAGCGTCACCGGGACAGTCTACGAGCAGTACTTC. Translation: CSVTGTVYEQYF.

The chain uses TRBV9 and TRBJ1-3; D unclear. CDR3 length: 15 residues. Germline assignment: CDR1 SGDLS and CDR2 YYNGEE. V lost 0 bases to trimming and J lost 5 bases, with 12 bases between them. CDR3 sequence reads: CASSVALAGRNTIYF. DNA of the CDR3: TGTGCCAGCAGCGTAGCGCTGGCCGGGAGAAACACCATATATTTT.

The chain has TRBV6-1 and TRBJ1-1, with D perhaps matching TRBD1 (5 bases). Germline CDR1 is MNHNS and CDR2 is SASEGT. V lost 2 bases and J lost 5, with 15 bases in between. The CDR3 is made up of 15 amino acids. CDR3 sequence reads: CASSEYGRGSTEAFF. CDR3 nucleotides: TGTGCCAGCAGTGAATATGGGAGGGGCAGTACTGAAGCTTTCTTT.

About this clone itself: One end of the junction does not line up with germline, which may come from a read error. The rearrangement joins TRBV2 to TRBJ2-5; 15 bases map to TRBD2. The CDR3 is 15 residues long. The germline gives CDR1 SNHLY, CDR2 FYNNEI. CDR3 protein: CVSSGLAGGQETQYF. CDR3 DNA sequence: TGTGTCAGCAGTGGACTAGCGGGAGGGCAAGAGACCCAGTACTTC.

This chain links TRBV5-1 with TRBJ2-1; a possible D gene is TRBD1 (5 bases). This CDR3 region has 12 residues. Germline V lookup: CDR1 SGHRS, CDR2 YFSETQ. V gave up 4 bases and J gave up 5 bases, with 7 bases separating them. The CDR3: CASSAQDNEQFF. The CDR3 DNA follows: TGCGCCAGCAGCGCACAGGACAATGAGCAGTTCTTC.

The sample holds one count of this clone. The gene calls are TRBV19 and TRBJ2-3; D possibly corresponds to TRBD2 (6 bases). The germline V gene encodes CDR1 LNHDA and CDR2 SQIVND (reference sequence). CDR3 length: 16 residues. Deletions cut 3 bases from V and 6 bases from J, with 19 bases between. CDR3 DNA sequence: TGTGCCAGTAGTATTAGGCTAGCGCTATCAGGGGATACGCAGTATTTT. Translated, it gives CASSIRLALSGDTQYF.

This chain uses TRBV10-3 with TRBJ2-1, with no clear D. The CDR3 runs 16 residues. In germline, CDR1 is ENHRY, CDR2 SYGVKD. Trimming removed 0 bases from V and 3 bases from J, with 12 bases in between. Here the CDR3 reads CAISESRDTSYNEQFF. DNA of the CDR3: TGTGCCATCAGTGAGTCTCGAGACACGAGCTACAATGAGCAGTTCTTC.

The rearrangement joins TRBV5-1 to TRBJ2-5, with a weak D call TRBD1 (5 bases). The CDR3 sequence is 15 residues long. V lost 4 bases, J lost 3 bases, and 16 bases lay in between. Germline V gives CDR1 SGHRS, CDR2 YFSETQ. The CDR3 DNA is TGCGCCAGCAGCCCAGGACACGGTGCGAAAGAGACCCAGTACTTC. As protein: CASSPGHGAKETQYF.

This rearrangement joins TRBV4-1 to TRBJ2-5; no reliable D call. The J call may be faulty, since TRBJ2-7 better matches the DNA end. The CDR3 contains 14 residues. Germline V gene data show CDR1 as MGHRA and CDR2 as YSYEKL. The CDR3 region has the DNA TGCGCCAGCAGCCAAGAAGTGGTAAACTACGAGCAGTACTTC. It specifies CASSQEVVNYEQYF.

Only one count was recorded for this clone. The chain uses TRBV29-1 and TRBJ1-4, with 9 bases lining up with TRBD1. Germline V lookup: CDR1 SQVTM, CDR2 ANQGSEA. Trimming removed 7 bases from V and 8 bases from J; junction bases left unmatched: 8. The CDR3 covers 13 residues. This chain's CDR3 is CSGYRGRGEKLFF. The CDR3 coding sequence is TGCAGCGGGTACAGGGGGCGCGGCGAAAAACTGTTTTTT.

The chain couples TRBV5-1 to TRBJ2-7; D is undetermined. Germline-derived CDR1 and CDR2 are SGHRS and YFSETQ. Trimming shortened V by 0 bases and J by 3 bases, and 10 bases separated the two germline ends. The length of the CDR3 is 14 residues. The CDR3 DNA is TGCGCCAGCAGCTTGGATGTCAACTACTACGAGCAGTACTTC. This sequence encodes CASSLDVNYYEQYF.